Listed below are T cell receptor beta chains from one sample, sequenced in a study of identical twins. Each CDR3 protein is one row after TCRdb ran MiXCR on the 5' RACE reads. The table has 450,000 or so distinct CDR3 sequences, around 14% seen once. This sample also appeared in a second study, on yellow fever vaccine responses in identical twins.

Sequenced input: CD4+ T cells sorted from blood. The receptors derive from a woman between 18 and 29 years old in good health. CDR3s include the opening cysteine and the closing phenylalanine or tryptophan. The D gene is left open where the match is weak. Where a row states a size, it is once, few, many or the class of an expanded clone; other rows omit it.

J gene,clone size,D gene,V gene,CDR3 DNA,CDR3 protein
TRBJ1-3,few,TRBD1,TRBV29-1,TGCAGCGTTGTCTTGGACAGGGGAGGCCACACCATATATTTT,CSVVLDRGGHTIYF
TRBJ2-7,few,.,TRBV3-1,TGTGCCAGCAGCCAAGATAGACTCGGGCTTACTAAGTACGAGCAGTACTTC,CASSQDRLGLTKYEQYF
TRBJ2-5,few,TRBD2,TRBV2,TGTGCCAGCAGTCCTTTAGCGGGAGACTCCTACCAAGAGACCCAGTACTTC,CASSPLAGDSYQETQYF
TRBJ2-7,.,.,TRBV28,TGTGCCAGCAGACTAGGAGGGAGAGGCGAGCAGTACTTC,CASRLGGRGEQYF
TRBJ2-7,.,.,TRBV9,TGTGCCAGCAGCGCTACTGTAGGTACCTACGAGCAGTACTTC,CASSATVGTYEQYF
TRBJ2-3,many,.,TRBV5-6,TGTGCCAGCAGCTTGGCGGGTGGAATCTGGGACACAGATACGCAGTATTTT,CASSLAGGIWDTDTQYF
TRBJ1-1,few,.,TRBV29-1,TGCAGCGTTGAGTACACTGAAGCTTTCTTT,CSVEYTEAFF
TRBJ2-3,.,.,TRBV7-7,TGTGCTAGCAGCAACGGACCTTTTACAGATACGCAGTATTTT,CASSNGPFTDTQYF
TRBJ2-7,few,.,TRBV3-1,TGTGCCAGCAGCCAAGATAGCCTCTCGCACGAGCAGTACTTC,CASSQDSLSHEQYF
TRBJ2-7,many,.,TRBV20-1,TGCAGTGCTAGCCGAGGGGCCCCCCGGGAGCAGTACTTC,CSASRGAPREQYF
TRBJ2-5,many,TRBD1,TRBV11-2,TGTGCCAGCAGTCAAGGAACAGGGGCGCGGGAGACCCAGTACTTC,CASSQGTGARETQYF
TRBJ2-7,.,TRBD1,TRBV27,TGTGCCAGACAACTTCCCGGGACAGTCTCCTACGAGCAGTACTTC,CARQLPGTVSYEQYF
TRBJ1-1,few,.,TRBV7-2,TGTGCCAGCAGCTCTTTTAACATGAACACTGAAGCTTTCTTT,CASSSFNMNTEAFF
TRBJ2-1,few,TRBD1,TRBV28,TGTGCCAGCAGTTCCCCGATGACAGGGTGGAATGAGCAGTTCTTC,CASSSPMTGWNEQFF
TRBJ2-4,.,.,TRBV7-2,TGTGCCAGCAGCTGGTTCGACTCATCGAACATTCAGTACTTC,CASSWFDSSNIQYF
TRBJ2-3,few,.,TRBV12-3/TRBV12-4,TGTGCCAGCAGTCTTCGAGCTACGAGAGATACGCAGTATTTT,CASSLRATRDTQYF
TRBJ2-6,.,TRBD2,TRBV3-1,TGTGCCAGCAGCCAAGGGGGGGGGTCCGGAGCCAACGTCCTGACTTTC,CASSQGGGSGANVLTF
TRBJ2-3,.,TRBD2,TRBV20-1,TGCAGTGCTGGCCCTAGCGGGGATACGCAGTATTTT,CSAGPSGDTQYF
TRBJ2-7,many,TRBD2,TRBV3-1,TGTGCCAGCAGCGGGCAATGGACTAGCGGGGGGCGCGAGCAGTACTTC,CASSGQWTSGGREQYF
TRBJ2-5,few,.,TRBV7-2,TGTGCCAGCAGCTTAGCGCTGGAGGGGGGGACCCAGTACTTC,CASSLALEGGTQYF
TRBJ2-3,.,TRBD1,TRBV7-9,TGTGCCAGCAGCACCTACAGGGGGTCGAGCACAGATACGCAGTATTTT,CASSTYRGSSTDTQYF
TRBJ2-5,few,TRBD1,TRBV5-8,TGTGCCAGCAGCTTGCCTGACAGGGGGAGTGATGAGACCCAGTACTTC,CASSLPDRGSDETQYF
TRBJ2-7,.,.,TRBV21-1,TGTGCCAGCAGCACTACAACTAGCGGGTGGTCCTACGAGCAGTACTTC,CASSTTTSGWSYEQYF
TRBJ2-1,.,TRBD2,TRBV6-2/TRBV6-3,TGTGCCAGCAGTTACAGACGCGGGAGAGGTGAGCAGTTCTTC,CASSYRRGRGEQFF
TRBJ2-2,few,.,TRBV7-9,TGTGCCAGCAGCTTAGCGATTCCCACCGGGGAGCTGTTTTTT,CASSLAIPTGELFF
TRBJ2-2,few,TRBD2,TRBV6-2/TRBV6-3,TGTGCCAGCAGTTACTGGTGGCTAGCGGGTACCACCGGGGAGCTGTTTTTT,CASSYWWLAGTTGELFF
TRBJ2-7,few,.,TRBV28,TGTGCCAGCAGCCCTACCGTCCGGCCGGACAGCGGGACCTACGAGCAGTACTTC,CASSPTVRPDSGTYEQYF
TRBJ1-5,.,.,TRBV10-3,TGTGCCATCAGTGAGCGGGGGGTGGATCAGCCCCAGCATTTT,CAISERGVDQPQHF
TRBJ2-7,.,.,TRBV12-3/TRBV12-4,TGTGCCAGCAGTTTTGGAAGCAGCCGAGGGTCCTACGAGCAGTACTTC,CASSFGSSRGSYEQYF
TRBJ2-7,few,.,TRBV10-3,TGTGCCATCAGCTCACTTCAAGAGCAGTACTTC,CAISSLQEQYF
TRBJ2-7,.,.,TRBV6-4,TGTGCCAGCAGTGCCCTTCCGTCGAGTTACGAGCAGTACTTC,CASSALPSSYEQYF
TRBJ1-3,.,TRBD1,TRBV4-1,TGCGCCAGCAGCCAAGGGGACAGGATGGTATCGGCGAACACCATATATTTT,CASSQGDRMVSANTIYF
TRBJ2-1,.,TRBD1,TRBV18,TGTGCCAGCTCACTGGACAGGGTCTCTACAAATGAGCAGTTCTTC,CASSLDRVSTNEQFF
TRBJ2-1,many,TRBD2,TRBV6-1,TGTGCCAGCAGCCTCGATAGCGGGACTTGGAATGAGCAGTTCTTC,CASSLDSGTWNEQFF
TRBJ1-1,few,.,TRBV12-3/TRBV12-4,TGTGCCAGCAGTCCCACAGGGAGGCCTGAAGCTTTCTTT,CASSPTGRPEAFF
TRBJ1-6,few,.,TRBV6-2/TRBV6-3,TGTGCCAGTCGGGACGGATCCAGAACGGCACCCCTCCACTTT,CASRDGSRTAPLHF
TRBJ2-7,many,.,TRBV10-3,TGTGCCATCAGTGAAAGGAGGGACTCCCCTCCCGAGCAGTACTTC,CAISERRDSPPEQYF
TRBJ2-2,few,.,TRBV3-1,TGTGCCAGCAGCCAAGAACAGATGAGAACCGGGGAGCTGTTTTTT,CASSQEQMRTGELFF
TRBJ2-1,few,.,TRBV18,TGTGCCAGCTCACCTAGAGCCTATGAGCAGTTCTTC,CASSPRAYEQFF
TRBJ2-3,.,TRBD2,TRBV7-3,TGTGCCAGCAGCCAACCGCGGACTAGCGGGGGTTATCGCACAGATACGCAGTATTTT,CASSQPRTSGGYRTDTQYF
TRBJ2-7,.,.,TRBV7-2,TGTGCCAGCAGCTCCGGAACCCGCTACGAGCAGTACTTC,CASSSGTRYEQYF
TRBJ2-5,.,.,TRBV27,TGTGCCAGCAGGGGGGAGGTTGGGCAAGAGACCCAGTACTTC,CASRGEVGQETQYF
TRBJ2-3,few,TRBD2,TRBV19,TGTGCCAGTAGTCCCCCGGGACTAGCGGGGGACACAGATACGCAGTATTTT,CASSPPGLAGDTDTQYF